The 28 T cell receptor beta chains reported below all come from one sample, sequenced in a study of beta chain features in type 1 diabetes. Expressed TCRB transcripts got sequenced, as all isolated RNA was reverse transcribed. The protocol was immunoSEQ multiplex PCR, while the TCRdb copy is restricted to in-frame clones and leaves out a portion. This sample carries fewer than 350,000 clones, about 20% of them seen once, and the ten largest clones take 0.044%. The specimen sequenced was naive CD4+ T cells from blood. All receptors derive from a woman aged 18-29 years in good health.

The J gene is TRBJ2-4, the V gene TRBV29-1, with 11 bases lining up with TRBD2. CDR1 and CDR2 (germline): SQVTM, ANQGSEA. This CDR3 comprises 16 residues. The trim removed 4 bases at V and 6 bases at J, leaving 11 bases unmatched. The CDR3 spells CSVVLAGVGWGNIQYF. The CDR3 DNA reads TGCAGCGTTGTACTAGCGGGAGTAGGGTGGGGAAACATTCAGTACTTC. The variable domain in full, completed from reference TRBV29-1 and TRBJ2-4, reads SAVISQKPSRDICQRGTSLTIQCQVDSQVTMMFWYRQQPGQSLTLIATANQGSEATYESGFVIDKFPISRPNLTFSTLTVSNMSPEDSSIYLCSVVLAGVGWGNIQYFGAGTRLSVL.

The rearrangement links TRBV6-1 to TRBJ2-7; tentative D call: TRBD2 (6 bases). The CDR3 contains 14 residues. Germline CDR1 is MNHNS and CDR2 is SASEGT. Trimming cost V 10 bases and J 0 bases, with 16 bases left between them. Written as DNA, the CDR3 is TGTGCCACCCAGGGAGGTTTACTCTCCTACGAGCAGTACTTC. This translates into CATQGGLLSYEQYF.

This clone was observed a handful of times. V is TRBV7-9 and J is TRBJ1-3; D gene ambiguous. CDR3 length equals 13 residues. In germline, CDR1 is SEHNR, CDR2 FQNEAQ (reference sequence). Trimming took off 5 bases at V and 5 bases at J, with 10 bases between the two ends. The CDR3 is CASSTELRNTIYF. Written as DNA, the CDR3 is TGTGCCAGCAGCACAGAACTTAGAAACACCATATATTTT.

This clone was counted a few times. The genes are TRBV9 and TRBJ2-1; 9 bases are shared with TRBD2. Germline V lookup: CDR1 SGDLS, CDR2 YYNGEE. This CDR3 is 15 amino acids long. Trimming cost V 3 bases and J 1 base; bases outside gene matches: 2. The CDR3 sequence: CASSASGGSYNEQFF. CDR3 nucleotide sequence: TGTGCCAGCAGCGCGAGCGGGGGGTCCTACAATGAGCAGTTCTTC.

The J gene is TRBJ2-1, the V gene TRBV4-1; D remains ambiguous. V shed 4 bases and J shed 5 bases, with 24 bases lying between them. Per germline, CDR1 MGHRA and CDR2 YSYEKL. CDR3 length: 18 amino acids. The CDR3 spells CASSLMRGAELSNNEQFF. CDR3 nucleotide sequence: TGCGCCAGCAGCCTTATGCGCGGCGCGGAGTTAAGCAACAATGAGCAGTTCTTC.

The genes are TRBV6-5 and TRBJ2-1; 9 positions agree with TRBD1. With 6 bases clipped from V and 10 bases from J, the junction kept 7 bases outside the gene matches. CDR1 is MNHEY, CDR2 SVGAGI, per germline. This CDR3 is 13 amino acids long. Written as DNA, the CDR3 is TGTGCCAGCAGCAGGGACAGGGCCCGCGAGCAGTTCTTC. Encoded protein: CASSRDRAREQFF.

This clone has just a few counts. This chain links TRBV14 with TRBJ2-3; the match to TRBD2 covers 8 bases. The CDR3 runs to 17 residues. Germline CDR1 is SGHDN and CDR2 is FVKESK. Unmatched junction bases numbered 6, after V lost 1 base and J lost 0 bases. The CDR3 DNA reads TGTGCCAGCAGCCAAGGCCCGGGACTAGTGAGCACAGATACGCAGTATTTT. This translates into CASSQGPGLVSTDTQYF.

This clone occurred a few times. V usage is TRBV30 and J usage is TRBJ2-3; D is unclear. From germline, CDR1 is GTSNPN and CDR2 SVGIG (reference sequence). V lost 1 base and J lost 4, with 3 bases in between. The CDR3 consists of 11 residues. The CDR3: CAWSGPDTQYF. CDR3 nucleotides: TGTGCCTGGAGTGGGCCAGATACGCAGTATTTT.

This clone appeared a single time. CDR3 bases: TGTGCCAGCAGCTTAGTCGGGGGGCGGTATTCACCCCTCCACTTT. As protein: CASSLVGGRYSPLHF. The chain recombines TRBV7-9 with TRBJ1-6; tentative D call: TRBD1 (6 bases). The germline CDR1 and CDR2 sequences are SEHNR and FQNEAQ (reference sequence). The CDR3 is made up of 15 amino acids. Trimming shortened V by 1 base and J by 8 bases, and 12 bases separated the two germline ends.

The CDR3 DNA reads TGTGCCAGCAGCAAATCCTCCGGGACTTACGAAGACGAGCAGTACTTC. As protein: CASSKSSGTYEDEQYF. This chain uses TRBV7-9 with TRBJ2-7; D possibly corresponds to TRBD2 (6 bases). The germline V gene encodes CDR1 SEHNR and CDR2 FQNEAQ (reference sequence). The length of the CDR3 is 16 residues. V gave up 5 bases and J gave up 5 bases, with 22 bases separating them.

CDR3 loop: CASSAGTGAKNIQYF. Written as DNA, the CDR3 is TGTGCCAGCAGTGCCGGGACAGGGGCAAAAAACATTCAGTACTTC. This chain uses TRBV6-6 with TRBJ2-4, with 10 bases fitting TRBD1. Germline assignment: CDR1 MNHNY and CDR2 SVGAGI (reference sequence). V lost 5 bases to trimming and J lost 4 bases; unmatched junction nucleotides: 5. This CDR3 has 15 residues.

Comment on this clone: This CDR3 is also generated by other DNA sequences in the sample. The chain couples TRBV9 to TRBJ1-4; perhaps TRBD1 as D (5 bases). This CDR3 is 14 amino acids long. Germline CDR1 reads SGDLS; CDR2 reads YYNGEE. V was cut by 2 bases and J by 0 bases, with 5 bases left in between. CDR3 region: CASSVTATNEKLFF. CDR3 bases: TGTGCCAGCAGCGTGACAGCAACTAATGAAAAACTGTTTTTT.

In its sample, this clone was seen a few times. The rearrangement links TRBV29-1 to TRBJ2-2; weak D call: TRBD1 (6 bases). Germline CDR1 is SQVTM and CDR2 is ANQGSEA. Trimming left V 5 bases short and J 4 bases short, with 14 bases between. There are 14 residues in the CDR3. The CDR3 region has the DNA TGCAGCGTTTTCTACCAGGGGTTCACCGGGGAGCTGTTTTTT. It encodes CSVFYQGFTGELFF.

The V gene is TRBV7-9, the J gene TRBJ1-1, with D uncertain. The CDR3 has 12 residues. Trimming shortened V by 1 base and J by 7 bases, and 7 bases separated the two germline ends. Germline V gene data show CDR1 as SEHNR and CDR2 as FQNEAQ (reference sequence). The CDR3 region has the DNA TGTGCCAGCAGCTTAGTTAGCCTTGAAGCTTTCTTT. This codes for CASSLVSLEAFF. The full variable domain, rest sourced from reference TRBV7-9 and TRBJ1-1, is DTGVSQNPRHKITKRGQNVTFRCDPISEHNRLYWYRQTLGQGPEFLTYFQNEAQLEKSRLLSDRFSAERPKGSFSTLEIQRTEQGDSAMYLCASSLVSLEAFFGQGTRLTVV.

The DNA of the CDR3 is TGTGCCAGCAGCTTAGGGATACAGGGTGCAGATACGCAGTATTTT. It is translated as CASSLGIQGADTQYF. V is TRBV7-9 and J is TRBJ2-3, with a weak D call TRBD1 (6 bases). The germline V gene encodes CDR1 SEHNR and CDR2 FQNEAQ (reference sequence). With 1 base removed from V and 4 bases from J, the gap between germline ends came to 12 bases. The CDR3 is made up of 15 amino acids.

The chain uses TRBV12-5 and TRBJ1-2; D not resolved. The V and J ends lost 1 base and 4 bases respectively, with 13 bases between them. The germline CDR1 and CDR2 sequences are LGHNT and FRNRAP. The CDR3 is 15 residues long. The CDR3 DNA reads as TGTGCTAGTGGTTTGGGACACTCCATCGGCTATGGCTACACCTTC. It yields the protein CASGLGHSIGYGYTF.

The chain joins TRBV6-5 to TRBJ2-7; no clear D. The V and J ends lost 7 bases and 4 bases respectively, with 8 bases between them. The CDR3 sequence is 11 residues long. CDR1 and CDR2 from the germline V gene are MNHEY and SVGAGI. CDR3 coding DNA: TGTGCCAGCACTTGGCAGTACGAGCAGTACTTC. Its translation: CASTWQYEQYF.

The CDR3 here is CASSLGSEAFF. The CDR3, as DNA: TGTGCCAGCAGCCTCGGGAGTGAAGCTTTCTTT. The V gene is TRBV11-2, the J gene TRBJ1-1, with unresolved D. Germline V lookup: CDR1 SGHAT, CDR2 FQNNGV. This CDR3 has 11 amino acids. Trimming pared 5 bases from V and 7 bases from J, leaving 8 bases between.

Points on this clone: Distinct nucleotide sequences in the sample also encode this CDR3. The rearrangement uses TRBV2 and TRBJ2-1; D unclear. V dropped 8 bases and J dropped 0 bases, with 8 bases sitting between them. There are 13 residues in the CDR3. Looked up from germline, CDR1 is SNHLY and CDR2 is FYNNEI. The CDR3 nucleotides are TGTGCCAGCTCACCAGGCTCCTACAATGAGCAGTTCTTC. This encodes CASSPGSYNEQFF. The full variable domain, with the rest looked up from reference TRBV2 and TRBJ2-1, is EPEVTQTPSHQVTQMGQEVILRCVPISNHLYFYWYRQILGQKVEFLVSFYNNEISEKSEIFDDQFSVERPDGSNFTLKIRSTKLEDSAMYFCASSPGSYNEQFFGPGTRLTVL.

The rearrangement uses TRBV7-2 and TRBJ2-4; 15 bases match TRBD2. Trimming at V came to 3 bases and at J to 8 bases, leaving 8 bases not matched to a gene. The CDR3 loop spans 17 amino acids. The V gene's germline CDR1 is SGHTA and CDR2 FQGNSA. CDR3 region: CASSFYGTSGGRDIQYF. The CDR3 DNA reads as TGTGCCAGCAGCTTTTACGGGACTAGCGGGGGGAGGGACATTCAGTACTTC.

In its sample, this clone was seen a few times. The genes are TRBV4-1 and TRBJ2-1, with a tentative D call TRBD2 (5 bases). V was shortened by 1 base and J by 8 bases, with 18 bases between the two germline ends. The CDR3 has 16 residues. The germline V gene has CDR1 MGHRA and CDR2 YSYEKL. CDR3 sequence (DNA): TGCGCCAGCAGCCAAGCTATCGGGATTCGATACGATGAGCAGTTCTTC. Translation: CASSQAIGIRYDEQFF.

There are a few counts of this clone. The chain carries TRBV19 and TRBJ2-3; the match to TRBD2 covers 15 bases. CDR3 length equals 22 residues. Germline V CDR1 and CDR2: LNHDA, SQIVND (reference sequence). V gave up 4 bases and J gave up 1 base; unmatched junction bases: 18. DNA for the CDR3: TGTGCCAGTAGTAATTGGGATCCGGGACTAGCGGGAGGAGCTTATCGCACAGATACGCAGTATTTT. Translating gives CASSNWDPGLAGGAYRTDTQYF. The complete variable domain, with remaining parts taken from reference TRBV19 and TRBJ2-3, reads DGGITQSPKYLFRKEGQNVTLSCEQNLNHDAMYWYRQDPGQGLRLIYYSQIVNDFQKGDIAEGYSVSREKKESFPLTVTSAQKNPTAFYLCASSNWDPGLAGGAYRTDTQYFGPGTRLTVL.

This clone was picked up a small number of times. The chain links TRBV28 to TRBJ2-1, with 7 positions matching TRBD1. The trim removed 6 bases at V and 4 bases at J, leaving 9 bases unmatched. CDR3 length: 15 residues. The V gene's germline CDR1 is MDHEN and CDR2 SYDVKM. The CDR3 nucleotides are TGTGCCAGCAGCCCACAGGGGCTGAGTTACAATGAGCAGTTCTTC. Protein sequence: CASSPQGLSYNEQFF.

The chain has TRBV5-4 and TRBJ2-1; TRBD2 matches at 11 bases. V shed 5 bases and J 0 bases; nucleotides not matched to a gene: 10. Germline V gives CDR1 SGHNT, CDR2 YYREEE (reference sequence). This CDR3 region has 18 residues. In DNA, the CDR3 is TGTGCCAGCAGACCCGGGCTAGCGGGGGGCCTCTCCTACAATGAGCAGTTCTTC. Protein sequence: CASRPGLAGGLSYNEQFF.

This clone came up a few times. The chain joins TRBV7-9 to TRBJ1-1; D might be TRBD1 (6 bases). The CDR3 is 15 residues long. Trimming stripped 0 bases from V and 4 bases from J, with 12 bases between. Looked up from germline, CDR1 is SEHNR and CDR2 is FQNEAQ (reference sequence). CDR3 loop: CASSLAWQGSTEAFF. CDR3 nucleotide sequence: TGTGCCAGCAGCTTAGCGTGGCAGGGGAGCACTGAAGCTTTCTTT. The entire variable domain, with the rest obtained from reference TRBV7-9 and TRBJ1-1, is as follows: DTGVSQNPRHKITKRGQNVTFRCDPISEHNRLYWYRQTLGQGPEFLTYFQNEAQLEKSRLLSDRFSAERPKGSFSTLEIQRTEQGDSAMYLCASSLAWQGSTEAFFGQGTRLTVV.

The J gene is TRBJ2-1, the V gene TRBV4-2; 9 bases fit TRBD1. The V gene's germline CDR1 is LGHNA and CDR2 YNFKEQ. This CDR3 is built from 17 residues. Trimming removed 1 base from V and 5 bases from J; junction bases left unmatched: 9. CDR3 sequence reads: CASSQGRDREFHNEQFF. CDR3 sequence (DNA): TGTGCCAGCAGCCAAGGGAGGGACAGGGAATTCCACAATGAGCAGTTCTTC.

In DNA, the CDR3 is TGCAGCGTTGAAGGAGCAGGCGCCGAAGCTTTCTTT. Translating it yields CSVEGAGAEAFF. The rearrangement joins TRBV29-1 to TRBJ1-1; D uncertain. Trimming shortened V by 1 base and J by 8 bases, and 11 bases separated the two germline ends. Germline V gives CDR1 SQVTM, CDR2 ANQGSEA. This CDR3 spans 12 amino acids.

This chain joins TRBV20-1 and TRBJ1-2, with D possibly matching TRBD1 (6 bases). Trimming shortened V by 6 bases and J by 4 bases, and 9 bases separated the two germline ends. CDR3 length: 11 amino acids. Germline CDR1 reads DFQATT; CDR2 reads SNEGSKA (reference sequence). CDR3 sequence reads: CSASDSYGYTF. DNA of the CDR3: TGCAGTGCCTCGGACAGCTATGGCTACACCTTC.